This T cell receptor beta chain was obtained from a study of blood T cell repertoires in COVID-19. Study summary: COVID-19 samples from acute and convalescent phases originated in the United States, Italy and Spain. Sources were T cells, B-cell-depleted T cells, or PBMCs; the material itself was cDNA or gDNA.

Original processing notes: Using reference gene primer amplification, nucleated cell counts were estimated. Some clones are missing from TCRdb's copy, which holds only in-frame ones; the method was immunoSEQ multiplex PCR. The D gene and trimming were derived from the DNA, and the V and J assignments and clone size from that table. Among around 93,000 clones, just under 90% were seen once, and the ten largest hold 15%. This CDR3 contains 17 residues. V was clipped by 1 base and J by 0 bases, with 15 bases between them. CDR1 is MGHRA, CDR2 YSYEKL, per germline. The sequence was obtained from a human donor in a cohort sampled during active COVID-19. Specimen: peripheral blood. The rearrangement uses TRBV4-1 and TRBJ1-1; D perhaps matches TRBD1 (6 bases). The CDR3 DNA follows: TGCGCCAGCAGCCAAGGGAAGGTTGGACAGTTGAACACTGAAGCTTTCTTT. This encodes CASSQGKVGQLNTEAFF.